Presented here are 9 T cell receptor beta chains from one specimen sequenced in a study of T cell repertoires in cytomegalovirus infection. TCRdb reanalysed the reads using MiXCR and keeps one entry per CDR3 protein. The sample has some 480,000 distinct CDR3 sequences; about 33% are singletons. Their antigens remain unidentified. Sequencing was performed on cultured PBMCs, taken from culture after CMV antigen stimulation. The receptors come from a human donor in good health (CMV status not recorded). Some clones in this sample may be carry-over from other donors' samples.

The rearrangement links TRBV5-1 to TRBJ2-5, with 14 bases matching TRBD2. Trimming took 4 bases from V and 9 from J; bases not matched to a gene: 11. The CDR3 length is 16 residues. Germline V gene sequence: CDR1 SGHRS, CDR2 YFSETQ. The CDR3 protein is CASSRLGTSGSSSQYF. The CDR3 DNA sequence: TGCGCCAGCAGCCGACTCGGGACTAGCGGGAGTAGCTCCCAGTACTTC.

This clonotype was seen a handful of times. The CDR3 coding sequence is TGTGCCAGCAGTTTTCATGAACAGGGGAGGGAGACCCAGTACTTC. Encoded protein: CASSFHEQGRETQYF. V gene TRBV28 combines with J gene TRBJ2-5, with TRBD1 as a possible D gene (7 bases). Germline V gives CDR1 MDHEN, CDR2 SYDVKM. This CDR3 has 15 amino acids. V lost 3 bases and J lost 5, with 16 bases in between.

The chain is built from TRBV25-1 and TRBJ2-1, with TRBD1 as a possible D gene (6 bases). From germline, CDR1 is MGHDK and CDR2 SYGVNS. V was cut by 6 bases and J by 1 base, with 10 bases left in between. CDR3 size: 14 residues. The CDR3 reads CASSGTSSYNEQFF. CDR3 bases: TGTGCCAGCAGCGGGACATCGTCCTACAATGAGCAGTTCTTC.

The chain joins TRBV5-1 to TRBJ2-2, with D perhaps TRBD2 (6 bases). Germline V gene data show CDR1 as SGHRS and CDR2 as YFSETQ. V lost 5 bases and J 1 base, leaving 12 bases between the germline ends. The CDR3 spans 15 residues. Here the CDR3 DNA reads TGCGCCAGCAGTCAAGCGGGTTTGAACACCGGGGAGCTGTTTTTT. It is translated as CASSQAGLNTGELFF.

In its sample, this clonotype was seen a few times. CDR3 protein: CASSGSGGTQYF. The CDR3 DNA follows: TGCGCCAGTAGCGGGAGTGGGGGTACGCAGTATTTT. The J gene is TRBJ2-3, the V gene TRBV10-2, with 9 bases that match TRBD2. The CDR3 spans 12 residues. Germline CDR1 is WSHSY and CDR2 is SAAADI. V trimming: 9 bases; J trimming: 8 bases; junction bases outside the gene matches: 6.

The chain has TRBV27 and TRBJ2-3; possible D gene TRBD2, 6 bases. In germline, CDR1 is MNHEY, CDR2 SMNVEV (reference sequence). V was trimmed by 4 bases and J by 4 bases, leaving 9 bases between them. CDR3 length equals 13 residues. The CDR3 nucleotides read TGTGCCAGCAGTTCGGAGGGCGCAGATACGCAGTATTTT. It yields the protein CASSSEGADTQYF.

This clonotype came up once. CDR3 coding DNA: TGTGCCAGCGCTAGCGGAGGGAATGAGCAGTTCTTC. Translating it yields CASASGGNEQFF. V is TRBV6-6 and J is TRBJ2-1, with 7 bases identical to TRBD2. The CDR3 has 12 residues. Germline V gene sequence: CDR1 MNHNY, CDR2 SVGAGI (reference sequence). The V gene end was trimmed by 8 bases and the J gene end by 7 bases; junction bases not matched to a gene: 5.

Many counts were recorded for this clonotype. The rearrangement links TRBV7-8 to TRBJ1-5, with TRBD1 matching 7 bases. From germline, CDR1 is SGHVS and CDR2 FQNEAQ. This CDR3 is built from 16 residues. V shed 5 bases, J shed 5 bases, and the junction held 12 bases outside the gene matches. The CDR3 region has the DNA TGTGCCAGCAGCCCCACGCCGACAGGGCTGTATCAGCCCCAGCATTTT. As protein: CASSPTPTGLYQPQHF. The full variable domain, rest sourced from reference TRBV7-8 and TRBJ1-5, is GAGVSQSPRYKVAKRGQDVALRCDPISGHVSLFWYQQALGQGPEFLTYFQNEAQLDKSGLPSDRFFAERPEGSVSTLKIQRTQQEDSAVYLCASSPTPTGLYQPQHFGDGTRLSIL.

The rearrangement joins TRBV7-2 to TRBJ2-1; TRBD2 matches at 8 bases. The germline V gene has CDR1 SGHTA and CDR2 FQGNSA. The V and J ends lost 5 bases and 4 bases, in that order; junction bases with no gene match: 7. The CDR3 is 15 residues long. The CDR3 bases are TGTGCCAGCAGCCCTATCGGGACTAGTTACAATGAGCAGTTCTTC. This translates into CASSPIGTSYNEQFF.